This TCR beta chain appears in the sequencing data of a study of Graves' ophthalmopathy and Graves' hyperthyroidism (dated by TCRdb to the late 2010s). Looking at the study overall: Peripheral blood was collected before any treatment was given, at the time of initial diagnosis. To tell Graves' ophthalmopathy apart from Graves' hyperthyroidism, and to predict which patients would progress to ophthalmopathy, the study relied on TCR beta repertoire signatures. Following sampling, methimazole starting at 30 mg daily was administered to hyperthyroidism patients, and high-dose intravenous methylprednisolone was administered to ophthalmopathy patients. An independent validation cohort was composed of around 19 hyperthyroidism patients and 17 patients who later progressed from hyperthyroidism to ophthalmopathy. To explore V-J signatures that separate ophthalmopathy from hyperthyroidism, a discovery set of 95 to 100 patients was enrolled, consisting of 43 with ophthalmopathy and around 60 with stable hyperthyroidism. In total, around 130 blood samples were TCR-sequenced: 43 ophthalmopathy, approximately 75 hyperthyroidism and about 17 hyperthyroidism-to-ophthalmopathy patients. In six or seven hyperthyroidism patients, the T-cell repertoires found in thyroid tissue were compared with those found in blood. For training and testing, the 80 to 100 patients in the discovery cohort were randomly divided in a 7:3 ratio. Beyond this particular receptor, the publication reports: In validation, the model predicted ophthalmopathy progression with more than 70% sensitivity and about 73% specificity; about a dozen predicted patients were CT-confirmed with GO in a median of 6.5 months. The 13-signature model separated ophthalmopathy from stable hyperthyroidism with around 90% sensitivity and approximately 81% specificity in cross-validation, and 80%/75% in the test set. Most expanded thyroid clonotypes with a frequency above 0.001 also appeared in blood, which suggests that blood repertoires may reflect the immune response in the thyroid. Sample size was not statistically predetermined, and group allocation was not concealed from the investigators.

CDR1 and CDR2 are drawn from the germline V gene: SGHRS, YFSETQ. Between the V and J ends, shortened by 2 bases and 2 bases respectively, the junction contains 10 bases. Including cysteine and phenylalanine, the CDR3 has 14 amino acids. CDR3 DNA is the only sequence kept; it has 42 bases, read in frame from the first base. Hyperthyroidism was defined as stable when no progression to ophthalmopathy occurred within 18 months of follow-up. Hyperthyroidism patients were newly diagnosed, were aged 18 to 65 years, and had a disease duration under 2 months. Patients with other autoimmune diseases, uncontrolled infections, pregnancy or lactation were excluded. Clinical symptoms, serum thyroxine, TRAb, thyroid ultrasound and orbital computed tomography were used for diagnosis. Ficoll-Paque density gradient centrifugation was used to isolate PBMCs from approximately 11 ml of fresh peripheral blood. Total RNA was extracted with Trizol reagent and quality-checked on an Agilent 2100 Bioanalyzer.

This clonotype was found many times. The antigen it binds to is not known. No quality values exist for individual bases; no much larger clone is one base distant. For repertoire sequencing, the TCR beta CDR3 regions were amplified from RNA transcripts. The first round of RT-PCR was done with HTBI primers and the Qiagen OneStep RT-PCR kit, and was followed by a second round of multiplex PCR, then size selection and purification. The libraries underwent paired-end sequencing with 100 bp reads on an Illumina HiSeq2000. Per the authors' processing: SOAPnuke was used to process the reads, throwing out any read that had adapters, had uncalled bases, had a mean Phred below 15, or lacked an exact constant-primer or identifier match. High-quality paired reads were merged with COPE v1.2.5. Clonotypes were defined as unique nucleotide sequences and were aligned to IMGT TRB V, D and J references using MiTCR v1.1. Analysis was restricted to V-J combinations with a frequency above 0.0001, which covered roughly 99% of repertoires. For each V-J combination, a TCR clonal expansion and chaos score was defined as the ratio of F50 clonal expansion to chaos observed in the TCRdist matrix. Welch's t-statistics and random forest were used to reduce features to about a dozen V-J combinations, which were fed into a naive Bayes classifier. The Morisita-Horn index was used to measure how similar the thyroid and blood repertoires were. TCRdb passed the public sequencing reads through fastp at Q25 and MiXCR, retaining productive beta sequences. Records with the same CDR3 protein are collapsed into one entry carrying the most frequent genes and DNA. TCRdb assigned the V and J calls; the authors' analysis was not used. Within this sample are under 800,000 distinct CDR3 sequences, with 22% of them counted one time only. Around 6.9% of the sample goes to the ten largest clones.

The chain is made from TRBV5-1 and TRBJ1-1, with the identity of the D gene unclear. This TCR was sampled from a woman aged 18-29 years with stable Graves' hyperthyroidism. Some clones in this sample may be carry-over from other donors' samples. Donor details come from another sample of the same person, matched by shared clones. The specimen was peripheral blood. The nucleotide sequence reads TGCGCCAGCAGCTTCCAGACGGGAAACACTGAAGCTTTCTTT. This encodes CASSFQTGNTEAFF.